The rows below give T cell receptor beta chains drawn from one sample of a study of shared clonotypes between healthy human individuals. Using immunoSEQ multiplex PCR, the repertoire was profiled, and TCRdb retains in-frame clones only, with some absent. Here the sample spans over a million clones, roughly 96% being singletons. What was sequenced was naive CD4+ T cells sorted from blood. The receptor source for this set is a young man in good health. CDR3s include the opening cysteine and the closing phenylalanine or tryptophan. Each record gives: CDR3 DNA, CDR3 protein, clone size, J gene, D gene, V gene. A D gene is named only where the DNA matches it firmly. A row's size may be missing; if present it is once, few, many or a size class.

CDR3nt: TGTGCCTGTACCGACGAGGGGTACGAGCAGTACTTC
CDR3aa: CACTDEGYEQYF
abundance: once
j_gene: TRBJ2-7
d_gene: -
v_gene: TRBV10-3

CDR3nt: TGTGCCAGCAGTTTTCCCCACATGACTACAGGGTCGGAGCAGTACTTC
CDR3aa: CASSFPHMTTGSEQYF
abundance: -
j_gene: TRBJ2-7
d_gene: -
v_gene: TRBV6-6

CDR3nt: TGTGCCAGCTCACCTGGGACAGGGAGGGACAATGAGCAGTTCTTC
CDR3aa: CASSPGTGRDNEQFF
abundance: -
j_gene: TRBJ2-1
d_gene: TRBD1
v_gene: TRBV18

CDR3nt: TGTGCCACAATGGGGGCTAGCATCCCCCTAGATACGCAGTATTTT
CDR3aa: CATMGASIPLDTQYF
abundance: -
j_gene: TRBJ2-3
d_gene: -
v_gene: TRBV10-3

CDR3nt: TGTGCCAGCTCACCATCCCGGGATTCTGGAAACACCATATATTTT
CDR3aa: CASSPSRDSGNTIYF
abundance: -
j_gene: TRBJ1-3
d_gene: -
v_gene: TRBV18

CDR3nt: TGCGCCAGCAGCCGTACGGGTGGAGGAGATACGCAGTATTTT
CDR3aa: CASSRTGGGDTQYF
abundance: once
j_gene: TRBJ2-3
d_gene: -
v_gene: TRBV5-1

CDR3nt: TGTGCCAGCAGCTTACGGGTAGCGGAAAAACTGTTTTTT
CDR3aa: CASSLRVAEKLFF
abundance: -
j_gene: TRBJ1-4
d_gene: -
v_gene: TRBV7-2

CDR3nt: TGTGCCAGCTCACCAACCGGGACAGGATCCAATGAGCAGTTCTTC
CDR3aa: CASSPTGTGSNEQFF
abundance: -
j_gene: TRBJ2-1
d_gene: TRBD1
v_gene: TRBV18

CDR3nt: TGTGCCAGCAGCATCCAGCAGGGTAACAATCAGCCCCAGCATTTT
CDR3aa: CASSIQQGNNQPQHF
abundance: -
j_gene: TRBJ1-5
d_gene: -
v_gene: TRBV28

CDR3nt: TGTGCCAGCAGTCCCCACGGACAAGAGACCCAGTACTTC
CDR3aa: CASSPHGQETQYF
abundance: -
j_gene: TRBJ2-5
d_gene: -
v_gene: TRBV2

CDR3nt: TGTGCCGGCCACGGGACTTACGAGCAGTACTTC
CDR3aa: CAGHGTYEQYF
abundance: -
j_gene: TRBJ2-7
d_gene: -
v_gene: TRBV28

CDR3nt: TGTGCCAGCAGTTCCGGGACAGGGGTTCGCAATCAGCCCCAGCATTTT
CDR3aa: CASSSGTGVRNQPQHF
abundance: few
j_gene: TRBJ1-5
d_gene: TRBD1
v_gene: TRBV28

CDR3nt: TGTGCCAGCTCACCAAACCGACTGAACACAGATACGCAGTATTTT
CDR3aa: CASSPNRLNTDTQYF
abundance: -
j_gene: TRBJ2-3
d_gene: -
v_gene: TRBV18

CDR3nt: TGTGCCAGCACCACCGGGACAGGGGCCCCCTCAAGGCAGTTCTTC
CDR3aa: CASTTGTGAPSRQFF
abundance: -
j_gene: TRBJ2-1
d_gene: TRBD1
v_gene: TRBV25-1

CDR3nt: TGTGCCAGCAGCAGGACGGGGGCTCCCACTAACTATGGCTACACCTTC
CDR3aa: CASSRTGAPTNYGYTF
abundance: -
j_gene: TRBJ1-2
d_gene: -
v_gene: TRBV11-2

CDR3nt: TGTGTCAGAAGCCCCGTGCAGGAAATCGGAAAAGAGACCCAGTACTTC
CDR3aa: CVRSPVQEIGKETQYF
abundance: -
j_gene: TRBJ2-5
d_gene: -
v_gene: TRBV7-5

CDR3nt: TGTGCCAGCAGTTCTCTCGGGATTCACAAGGAGACCCAGTACTTC
CDR3aa: CASSSLGIHKETQYF
abundance: -
j_gene: TRBJ2-5
d_gene: -
v_gene: TRBV27

CDR3nt: TGCGCCAGCAGCCAAGATTGGGGGCCGCGGGACTCGCAGTATTTT
CDR3aa: CASSQDWGPRDSQYF
abundance: -
j_gene: TRBJ2-3
d_gene: -
v_gene: TRBV4-3

CDR3nt: TGCAGTGCTAGTTCTGCCCAGAGATGCTTC
CDR3aa: CSASSAQRCF
abundance: -
j_gene: TRBJ1-2
d_gene: -
v_gene: TRBV20-1

CDR3nt: TGCACAGGGGGCGCGGGGGCGGGAATGACAGATACGCAGTATTTT
CDR3aa: CTGGAGAGMTDTQYF
abundance: -
j_gene: TRBJ2-3
d_gene: -
v_gene: TRBV29-1

CDR3nt: TGCGCCAGCAGCCCAGGACCCTTGAACACTGAAGCTTTCTTT
CDR3aa: CASSPGPLNTEAFF
abundance: -
j_gene: TRBJ1-1
d_gene: -
v_gene: TRBV4-1

CDR3nt: TGTGCCAGCAGTGAACCCCGGGCAGGCACCTACGAGCAGTACTTC
CDR3aa: CASSEPRAGTYEQYF
abundance: -
j_gene: TRBJ2-7
d_gene: -
v_gene: TRBV6-1